A single sample gave rise to the 6 T cell receptor beta chains below, sequenced in a study of tissue T cells after allogeneic stem cell transplantation. Profiling relied on immunoSEQ multiplex PCR, and the TCRdb table lists in-frame clones only, not all of them. Among some 6,700 clones, around 50% were seen once, and the ten largest hold more than 3%. Time point here: mouse harvest day 7 after allogeneic transplant. Tail vein injection delivered 10^7 T-cell-depleted bone marrow cells and 10^6 splenic CD5+ T cells. The sample was gut tissue. Receptors originate from a female BALB/c mouse given C57BL/6 T cells with graft-versus-host disease after an allogeneic hematopoietic cell transplant.

In the case of this clone: Mouse gene names and germline throughout. The missing CDR3 end, 1 residue past where the read stops, is filled in from the germline J gene. The chain carries TRBV3 and TRBJ2-2; D gene ambiguous. The length of the CDR3 is 12 residues. Germline CDR1 and CDR2: SNHLY and FYNGKV (reference sequence). V lost 3 bases and J lost 4, with 3 bases in between. The sequenced part of the CDR3 DNA is TGTGCCAGCAGCTTTCCCACCGGGCAGCTCTAC. Its protein product is CASSFPTGQLY. The full CDR3 reads CASSFPTGQLYF.

This clone was counted only a few times. Mouse gene names and germline throughout. The read terminates 1 residue ahead of where the CDR3 ends, so the germline J gene completes it. The V and J genes are TRBV15 and TRBJ2-7, with D perhaps matching TRBD1 (6 bases). Per the germline V gene, CDR1 is SGHND and CDR2 is FRSKSL. The V and J ends lost 1 base and 4 bases respectively, with 8 bases between them. The CDR3 runs to 13 residues. The CDR3 is CASSLGTEYEQYF. CDR3 DNA, as far as it was read: TGTGCCAGCAGTTTAGGGACAGAGTATGAACAGTAC. Full variable domain (rest looked up from reference TRBV15 and TRBJ2-7): DAGVTQTPRHEVAEKGQTIILKCEPVSGHNDLFWYRQTKIQGLELLSYFRSKSLMEDGGAFKDRFKAEMLNSSFSTLKIQPTEPKDSAVYLCASSLGTEYEQYFGPGTRLTVL.

This clone was counted once. The listed genes are named as in mouse. The DNA ends 1 residue before the CDR3 does, and the rest of the CDR3 is filled in from the germline J gene. This chain connects TRBV2 to TRBJ1-1; 12 nucleotides align to TRBD1. This CDR3 comprises 15 residues. V gave up 0 bases and J gave up 5 bases; unmatched junction bases: 1. Germline CDR1 and CDR2: LGHNA and YSYQKL. Partial CDR3 DNA: TGTGCCAGCAGCCAAGAGGGACAGGGGGCGACAGAAGTCTTC. It translates to CASSQEGQGATEVF. From start to end, the CDR3 is CASSQEGQGATEVFF.

This clone came up once. These gene names are mouse names. The read halts 1 residue ahead of the CDR3 end, with the missing end drawn from the germline J gene. The chain has TRBV26 and TRBJ2-5, with TRBD2 matching 7 bases. J gave up 5 bases and V 0 bases, and 2 bases lay outside the gene matches. The CDR3 spans 14 residues. The germline V gene encodes CDR1 KGHPV and CDR2 FQNQEV (reference sequence). This CDR3 reads CASSLSHWGDTQYF. The CDR3 bases that were read are TGTGCCAGCAGTCTGTCCCACTGGGGAGACACCCAGTAC.

This clone is deemed large. Gene names follow the mouse nomenclature. From the germline J gene comes the end of the CDR3, since the read stops 1 residue before it. J is TRBJ1-3 and V is TRBV13-1; D gene ambiguous. CDR1 and CDR2 (germline): NSHNY, SYGAGN. Trimming shortened V by 5 bases and J by 0 bases, and 6 bases separated the two germline ends. The CDR3 totals 13 residues. The sequenced part of the CDR3 DNA is TGTGCCAGCAGAGGATTTTCTGGAAATACGCTCTAT. This codes for CASRGFSGNTLY. The CDR3 as a whole reads CASRGFSGNTLYF.

In regard to this clone: Gene labels here are mouse ones. The read finishes 1 residue shy of the CDR3 end, and the germline J gene is used to complete it. This chain links TRBV16 with TRBJ2-5; 10 nucleotides align to TRBD1. Per the germline V gene, CDR1 is SGHSA and CDR2 is FRNQAP. J was trimmed by 5 bases and V by 4 bases; bases with no gene match: 0. The CDR3 has 13 residues. The CDR3 is CASSWTGGDTQYF. The part of the CDR3 DNA that was read is TGTGCAAGCAGCTGGACAGGGGGAGACACCCAGTAC. The full variable domain, completed using reference TRBV16 and TRBJ2-5, is NAGVIQTPRHKVTGKGQEATLWCEPISGHSAVFWYRQTIVQGLEFLTYFRNQAPIDDSGMPKERFSAQMPNQSHSTLKIQSTQPQDSAVYLCASSWTGGDTQYFGPGTRLLVL.